The present entry profiles one T cell receptor (beta chain) with its context. What it binds is not known. The sample belongs to a study of cytomegalovirus exposure and HLA in healthy donors. Study results and limitations: Presence/absence comparisons presumed near-even sequencing depth among donors. It was reported in a later analysis that an Asian-associated ancestry cluster showed fewer N-insertions than the 666-donor mean.

The PCR had 60 Vbeta and 13 Jbeta primers. TCRdb keeps only in-frame clones here, not all; method: immunoSEQ multiplex PCR. The sample contains 250,000 to 350,000 clones, about nine tenths of which appear only once. This TCR was recovered from a man aged 35 to 55 in good health and CMV-seropositive. Sequencing input: PBMCs.

The CDR3 loop is CASSVGVAGGGEQFF. Written as DNA, the CDR3 is TGTGCCAGCAGCGTAGGGGTAGCGGGAGGGGGTGAGCAGTTCTTC. The chain joins TRBV9 to TRBJ2-1; 11 nucleotides agree with TRBD2. This CDR3 spans 15 amino acids. Per the germline V gene, CDR1 is SGDLS and CDR2 is YYNGEE. V shed 0 bases and J 9 bases; nucleotides not matched to a gene: 5.